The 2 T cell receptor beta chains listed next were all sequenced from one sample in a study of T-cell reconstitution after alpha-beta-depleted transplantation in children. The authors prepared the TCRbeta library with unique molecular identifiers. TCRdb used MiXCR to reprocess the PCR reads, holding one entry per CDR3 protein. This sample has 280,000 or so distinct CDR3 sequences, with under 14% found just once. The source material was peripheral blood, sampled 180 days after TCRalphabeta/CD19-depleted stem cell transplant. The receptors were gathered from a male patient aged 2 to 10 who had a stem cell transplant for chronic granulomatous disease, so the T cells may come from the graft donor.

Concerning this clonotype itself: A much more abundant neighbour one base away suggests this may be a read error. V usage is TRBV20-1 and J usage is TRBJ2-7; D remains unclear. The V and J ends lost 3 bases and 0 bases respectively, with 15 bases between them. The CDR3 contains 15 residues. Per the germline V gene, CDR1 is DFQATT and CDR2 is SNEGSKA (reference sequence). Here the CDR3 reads CSARPDSKSSYEQYF. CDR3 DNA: TGCAGTGCTAGGCCAGATTCCAAAAGCTCCTACGAGCAGTACTTC.

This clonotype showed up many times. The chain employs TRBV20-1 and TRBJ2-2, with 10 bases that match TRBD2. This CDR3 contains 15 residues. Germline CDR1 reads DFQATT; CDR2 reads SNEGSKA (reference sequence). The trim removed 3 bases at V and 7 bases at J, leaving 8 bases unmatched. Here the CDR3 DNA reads TGCAGTGCTAGGAAGCTAGCGGGAGCGAACGGGGAGCTGTTTTTT. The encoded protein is CSARKLAGANGELFF.